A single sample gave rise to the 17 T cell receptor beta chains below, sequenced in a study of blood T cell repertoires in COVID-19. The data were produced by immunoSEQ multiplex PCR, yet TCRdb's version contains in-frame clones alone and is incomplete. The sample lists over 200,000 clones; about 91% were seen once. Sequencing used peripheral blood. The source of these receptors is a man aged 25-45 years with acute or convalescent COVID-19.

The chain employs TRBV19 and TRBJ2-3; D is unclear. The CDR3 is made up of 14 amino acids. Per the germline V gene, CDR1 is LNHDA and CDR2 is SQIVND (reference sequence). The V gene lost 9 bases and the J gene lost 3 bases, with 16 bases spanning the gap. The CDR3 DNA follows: TGTGCCAGCCGCCCTACCTCCGGGACAGATACGCAGTATTTT. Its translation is CASRPTSGTDTQYF.

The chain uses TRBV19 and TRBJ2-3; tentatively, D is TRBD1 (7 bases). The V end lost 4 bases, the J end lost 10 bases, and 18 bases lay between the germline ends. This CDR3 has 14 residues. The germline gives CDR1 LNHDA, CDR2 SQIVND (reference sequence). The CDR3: CASSNLDTGEAQYF. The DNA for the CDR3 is TGTGCCAGTAGTAACCTCGACACAGGGGAGGCGCAGTATTTT. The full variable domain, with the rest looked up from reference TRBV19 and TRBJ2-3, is DGGITQSPKYLFRKEGQNVTLSCEQNLNHDAMYWYRQDPGQGLRLIYYSQIVNDFQKGDIAEGYSVSREKKESFPLTVTSAQKNPTAFYLCASSNLDTGEAQYFGPGTRLTVL.

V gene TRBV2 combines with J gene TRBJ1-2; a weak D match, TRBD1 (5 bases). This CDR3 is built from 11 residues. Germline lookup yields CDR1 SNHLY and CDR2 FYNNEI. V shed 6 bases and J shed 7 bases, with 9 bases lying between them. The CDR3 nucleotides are TGTGCCAGCAGAACAGGTGGTGGCTACACCTTC. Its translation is CASRTGGGYTF.

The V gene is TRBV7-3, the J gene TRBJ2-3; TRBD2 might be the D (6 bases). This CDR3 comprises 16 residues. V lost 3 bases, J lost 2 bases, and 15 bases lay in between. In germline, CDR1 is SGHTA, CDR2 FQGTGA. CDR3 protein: CASSLGGRGLTDTQYF. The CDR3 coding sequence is TGTGCCAGCAGCTTGGGGGGACGGGGCCTCACAGATACGCAGTATTTT. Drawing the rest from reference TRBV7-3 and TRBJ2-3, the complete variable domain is GAGVSQTPSNKVTEKGKYVELRCDPISGHTALYWYRQSLGQGPEFLIYFQGTGAADDSGLPNDRFFAVRPEGSVSTLKIQRTERGDSAVYLCASSLGGRGLTDTQYFGPGTRLTVL.

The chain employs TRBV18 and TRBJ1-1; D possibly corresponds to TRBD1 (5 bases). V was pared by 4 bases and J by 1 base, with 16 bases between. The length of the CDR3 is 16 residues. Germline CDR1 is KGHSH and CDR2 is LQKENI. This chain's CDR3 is CASSLLGAGSNTEAFF. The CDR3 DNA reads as TGTGCCAGCTCACTCCTAGGGGCAGGTTCGAACACTGAAGCTTTCTTT.

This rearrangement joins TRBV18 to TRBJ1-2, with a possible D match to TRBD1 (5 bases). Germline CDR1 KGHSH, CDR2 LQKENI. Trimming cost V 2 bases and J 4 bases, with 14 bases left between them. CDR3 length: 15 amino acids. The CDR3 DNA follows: TGTGCCAGCTCACCAAACACAGGCCCAGTCTATGGCTACACCTTC. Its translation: CASSPNTGPVYGYTF.

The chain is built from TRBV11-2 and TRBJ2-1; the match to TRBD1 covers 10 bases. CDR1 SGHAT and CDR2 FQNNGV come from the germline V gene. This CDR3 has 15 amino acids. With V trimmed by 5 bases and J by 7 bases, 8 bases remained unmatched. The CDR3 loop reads CASSLGDRGGNEQFF. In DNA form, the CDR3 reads TGTGCCAGCAGCCTAGGGGACAGGGGAGGTAATGAGCAGTTCTTC.

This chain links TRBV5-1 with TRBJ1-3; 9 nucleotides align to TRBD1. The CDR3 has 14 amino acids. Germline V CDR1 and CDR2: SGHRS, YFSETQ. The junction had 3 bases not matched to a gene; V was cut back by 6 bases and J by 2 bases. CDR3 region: CASKQGAPGNTIYF. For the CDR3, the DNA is TGCGCCAGCAAACAGGGGGCGCCTGGAAACACCATATATTTT. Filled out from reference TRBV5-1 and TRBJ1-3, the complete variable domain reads KAGVTQTPRYLIKTRGQQVTLSCSPISGHRSVSWYQQTPGQGLQFLFEYFSETQRNKGNFPGRFSGRQFSNSRSEMNVSTLELGDSALYLCASKQGAPGNTIYFGEGSWLTVV.

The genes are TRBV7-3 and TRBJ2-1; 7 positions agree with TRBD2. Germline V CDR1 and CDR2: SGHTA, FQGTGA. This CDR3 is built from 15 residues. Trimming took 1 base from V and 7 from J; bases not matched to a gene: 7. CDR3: CASSLMTGGRNEQFF. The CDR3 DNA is TGTGCCAGCAGCTTAATGACGGGAGGTAGGAATGAGCAGTTCTTC.

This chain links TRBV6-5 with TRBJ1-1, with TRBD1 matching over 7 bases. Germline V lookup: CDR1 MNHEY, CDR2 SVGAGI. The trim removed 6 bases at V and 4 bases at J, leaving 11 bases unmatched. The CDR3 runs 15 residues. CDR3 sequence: CASSLHQTGSTEAFF. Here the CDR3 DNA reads TGTGCCAGCAGCCTACATCAGACAGGGTCCACTGAAGCTTTCTTT.

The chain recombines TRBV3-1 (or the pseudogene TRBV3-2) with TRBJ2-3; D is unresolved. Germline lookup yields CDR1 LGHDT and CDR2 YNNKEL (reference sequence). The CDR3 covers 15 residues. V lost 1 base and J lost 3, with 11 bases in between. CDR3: CASSQGHGITDTQYF. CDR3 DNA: TGTGCCAGCAGCCAAGGACACGGAATTACAGATACGCAGTATTTT.

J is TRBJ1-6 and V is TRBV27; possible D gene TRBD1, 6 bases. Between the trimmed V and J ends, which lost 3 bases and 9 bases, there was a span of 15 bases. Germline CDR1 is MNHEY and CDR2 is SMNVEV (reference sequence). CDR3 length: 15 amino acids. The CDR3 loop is CASSFGGGPGSPLHF. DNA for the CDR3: TGTGCCAGCAGTTTTGGGGGGGGGCCGGGTTCACCCCTCCACTTT.

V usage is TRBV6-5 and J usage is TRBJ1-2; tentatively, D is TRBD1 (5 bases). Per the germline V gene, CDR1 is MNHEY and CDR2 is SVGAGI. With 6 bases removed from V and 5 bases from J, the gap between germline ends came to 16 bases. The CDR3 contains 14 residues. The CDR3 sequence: CASRSLDSSYGYTF. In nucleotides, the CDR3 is TGTGCCAGCAGATCACTCGACAGCTCGTATGGCTACACCTTC.

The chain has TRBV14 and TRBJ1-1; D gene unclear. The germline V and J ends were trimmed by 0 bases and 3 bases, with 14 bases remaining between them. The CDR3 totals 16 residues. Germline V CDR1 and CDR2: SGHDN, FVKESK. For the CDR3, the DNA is TGTGCCAGCAGCCAAGATTTTGGGGAGGTGTACACTGAAGCTTTCTTT. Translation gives CASSQDFGEVYTEAFF.

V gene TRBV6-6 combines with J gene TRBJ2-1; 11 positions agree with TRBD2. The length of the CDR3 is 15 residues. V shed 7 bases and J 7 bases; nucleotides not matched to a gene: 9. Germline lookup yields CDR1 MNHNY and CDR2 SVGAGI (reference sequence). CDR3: CASTLAGGPGNEQFF. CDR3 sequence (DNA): TGTGCCAGCACCTTAGCGGGAGGGCCGGGAAATGAGCAGTTCTTC.

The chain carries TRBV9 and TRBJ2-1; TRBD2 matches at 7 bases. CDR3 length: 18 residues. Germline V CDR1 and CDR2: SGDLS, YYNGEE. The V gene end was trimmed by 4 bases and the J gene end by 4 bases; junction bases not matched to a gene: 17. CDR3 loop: CASSLSGGGGPGYNEQFF. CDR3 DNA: TGTGCCAGCAGCCTTAGTGGGGGGGGAGGCCCCGGGTACAATGAGCAGTTCTTC.

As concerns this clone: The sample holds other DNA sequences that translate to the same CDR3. The CDR3 DNA reads as TGCAGCGTTGAGCCAGGAGAGACCCAGTACTTC. Protein sequence: CSVEPGETQYF. The V call is TRBV29-1, the J call TRBJ2-5, with D uncertain. CDR3 length: 11 residues. Trimming took 3 bases from V and 4 from J, leaving 6 bases between them. Germline-derived CDR1 and CDR2 are SQVTM and ANQGSEA.